This entry is about one T cell receptor beta chain. Building the TCR beta libraries relied on iRepertoire HTBI primers, and CDR3 regions underwent Arm-PCR. TCRdb processed the multiplex PCR reads anew with MiXCR; each CDR3 protein has one entry. The table includes 400,000 to 450,000 distinct CDR3 sequences, around 22% detected once. This sample was included in a study of regulatory T cells in long-lasting Graves disease. Germline V CDR1 and CDR2: SGHAT, FQNNGV. CDR3 length: 16 amino acids. This sample's time point: persistent/refractory GD, antithyroid drugs over 5 years with positive TRAb. PBMCs were the source of the RNA used for TCR sequencing.

Source: peripheral blood mononuclear cells (PBMCs), taken when the disease was refractory, from a patient treated with antithyroid drugs. This TCR came from a female donor with Graves disease. V usage is TRBV11-2 and J usage is TRBJ2-5, with a possible D match to TRBD2 (6 bases). The DNA end lines up better with TRBJ2-1; the J call may be wrong. The CDR3 here is CASSLGGTRWGNEQFF. CDR3 nucleotides: TGTGCCAGCAGCTTAGGAGGGACTCGGTGGGGCAATGAGCAGTTCTTC.